This TCR beta chain originates from a study of blood T cell repertoires in COVID-19. At the level of the study: PBMCs, B-cell-depleted T cells, or T cells were the source of the cDNA or gDNA that made up the material.

CDR3 length: 13 amino acids. Germline V gene data show CDR1 as SGDLS and CDR2 as YYNGEE. V was pared by 0 bases and J by 8 bases, with 11 bases between. Profiled with immunoSEQ multiplex PCR; TCRdb holds only in-frame clones, not every one. The repertoire holds roughly 74,000 clones, roughly four fifths seen once, with 30% to 45% in the top ten. J is TRBJ1-2 and V is TRBV9, with a possible D match to TRBD1 (5 bases). The receptor comes from a man aged 70 or older with acute or convalescent COVID-19. Sequenced input: peripheral blood. The CDR3 coding sequence is TGTGCCAGCAGCGTAGTGGACCGGGGGGGCTACACCTTC. Protein: CASSVVDRGGYTF.